The clone carrying this T cell receptor (beta chain) was seen more than once but under ten times. This record belongs to a study of cytomegalovirus exposure and HLA in healthy donors. The CDR3 runs 13 residues. Trimming removed 3 bases at V and 7 bases at J, with 12 bases between. Germline CDR1 reads SGHAT; CDR2 reads FQNNGV. A multiplex PCR was run with 60 Vbeta primers and 13 Jbeta primers. Clones were sequenced by immunoSEQ multiplex PCR, and TCRdb holds only the in-frame ones, with some missing. The data show roughly 160,000 clones, about 85% seen once. This receptor was identified in a boy younger than 10 in good health and CMV-seronegative. The sample taken for sequencing was PBMCs. The V and J genes are TRBV11-2 and TRBJ1-1; D remains ambiguous. DNA of the CDR3: TGTGCCAGCAGCTTTGGGCAGACGCTTGAAGCTTTCTTT. Translating it yields CASSFGQTLEAFF.